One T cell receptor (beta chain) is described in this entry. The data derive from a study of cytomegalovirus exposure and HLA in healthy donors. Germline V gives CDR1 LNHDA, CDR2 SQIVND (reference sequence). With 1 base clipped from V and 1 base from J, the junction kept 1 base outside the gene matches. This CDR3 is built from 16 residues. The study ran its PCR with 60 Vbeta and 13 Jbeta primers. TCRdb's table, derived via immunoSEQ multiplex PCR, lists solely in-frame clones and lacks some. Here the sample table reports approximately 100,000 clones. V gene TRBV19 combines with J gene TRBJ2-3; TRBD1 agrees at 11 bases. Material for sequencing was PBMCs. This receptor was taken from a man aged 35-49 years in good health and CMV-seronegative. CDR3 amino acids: CASSIGTGGGTDTQYF. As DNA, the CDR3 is TGTGCCAGTAGTATAGGGACAGGGGGCGGCACAGATACGCAGTATTTT. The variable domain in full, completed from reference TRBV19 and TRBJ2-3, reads DGGITQSPKYLFRKEGQNVTLSCEQNLNHDAMYWYRQDPGQGLRLIYYSQIVNDFQKGDIAEGYSVSREKKESFPLTVTSAQKNPTAFYLCASSIGTGGGTDTQYFGPGTRLTVL.